This T cell receptor (beta chain) was identified in a study of cytomegalovirus exposure and HLA in healthy donors. In the study overall: Genetic ancestry analysis placed approximately 80% of the 400 or so donors that were genotyped in the Caucasian-associated cluster.

Overall study results and limits: Earlier results showed most TCR beta V segments being productive about 87% or about 30% of the time. Later on, a genetic analysis was performed. It linked a missense variant in DCLRE1C with V- and J-gene trimming of TCR beta. Common viral pathogens were later found to be apparently linked to several of the most significant clusters.

With regard to this clone: The target antigen is unknown.

Vbeta (60) and Jbeta (13) primers were used in the PCR. The assay was immunoSEQ multiplex PCR, and TCRdb's table has in-frame clones only and misses some. The sample holds roughly 190,000 clones, approximately 82% seen once. The TCR sequence derives from a woman between 18 and 30 years old in good health and CMV-seronegative. The sample comprised PBMCs.

Here the CDR3 reads CASGGDQETQYF. DNA of the CDR3: TGTGCCAGCGGGGGGGATCAAGAGACCCAGTACTTC. V gene TRBV2 combines with J gene TRBJ2-5; 7 bases match TRBD2. Germline V lookup: CDR1 SNHLY, CDR2 FYNNEI. V gave up 8 bases and J gave up 2 bases; unmatched junction bases: 2. CDR3 size: 12 residues.